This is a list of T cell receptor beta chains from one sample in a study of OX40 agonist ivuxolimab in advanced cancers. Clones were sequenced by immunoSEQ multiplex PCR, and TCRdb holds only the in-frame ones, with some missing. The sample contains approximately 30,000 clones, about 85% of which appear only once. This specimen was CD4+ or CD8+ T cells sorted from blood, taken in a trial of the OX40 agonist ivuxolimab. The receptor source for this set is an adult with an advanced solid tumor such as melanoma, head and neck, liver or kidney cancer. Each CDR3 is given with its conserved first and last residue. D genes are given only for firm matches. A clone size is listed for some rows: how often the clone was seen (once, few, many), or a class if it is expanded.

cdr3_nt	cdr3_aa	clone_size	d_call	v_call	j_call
TGTGCCAGCAGCTGGGGACGGCTTAGCAATCAGCCCCAGCATTTT	CASSWGRLSNQPQHF	-	-	TRBV28	TRBJ1-5
TGTGCCACCAGCAGACTAGCGGGAGAAGAGCAGTACTTC	CATSRLAGEEQYF	large	TRBD2	TRBV15	TRBJ2-7
TGTGCCAGCAGCTTTTATCCGGCCTCTGGAAACACCATATATTTT	CASSFYPASGNTIYF	-	-	TRBV7-9	TRBJ1-3
TGCGCCAGCAGCCAAGATATGGTAGCGGGAGTATCTGAGACCCAGTACTTC	CASSQDMVAGVSETQYF	-	TRBD2	TRBV4-1	TRBJ2-5
TGCGCCAGGAGAATACTAGCGGGGTCCTACAATGAGCAGTTCTTC	CARRILAGSYNEQFF	-	TRBD2	TRBV5-1	TRBJ2-1
TGTGCCAGCAGTTACTCTGGGGGCCCCGGGGAGCTGTTTTTT	CASSYSGGPGELFF	-	-	TRBV6-5	TRBJ2-2
TGCGCCAGCAGCTTAGTCGCTACTAGTAGGCCCTACGAGCAGTACTTC	CASSLVATSRPYEQYF	-	-	TRBV5-1	TRBJ2-7
TGCAGCGTTGCAAACCAAGAGACCCAGTACTTC	CSVANQETQYF	-	-	TRBV29-1	TRBJ2-5
TGTGCCAGCAGCCAACCGGGACAAGCCACCGGGGAGCTGTTTTTT	CASSQPGQATGELFF	-	-	TRBV4-2	TRBJ2-2
TGTGCCAGCGGGTGGATGGCAGGGCTACCCGACACCGGGGAGCTGTTTTTT	CASGWMAGLPDTGELFF	-	-	TRBV7-9	TRBJ2-2
TGTGCCAGCAGCTTAGCTACAGAAGAGACCCAGTACTTC	CASSLATEETQYF	-	-	TRBV7-8	TRBJ2-5
TGTGCCAGCAGCTTAGGGGCAGGGGGTGCCTACGAGCAGTACTTC	CASSLGAGGAYEQYF	-	TRBD1	TRBV7-9	TRBJ2-7
TGCGCCAGCAGTCCGGAAGGGGGGCCGCCCTATGGCTACACCTTC	CASSPEGGPPYGYTF	-	-	TRBV23-1	TRBJ1-2
TGTGCCAGCAGCTTATGGACGGGCACCGGGGAGCTGTTTTTT	CASSLWTGTGELFF	medium-sized	-	TRBV7-9	TRBJ2-2
TGTGCCAGCAGCGCCAATATCGACAGGGTTGGAACAGATACGCAGTATTTT	CASSANIDRVGTDTQYF	once	TRBD1	TRBV9	TRBJ2-3
TGTGCCAGCAGTTTATATAGAGGAGAGGCCTACGAGCAGTACTTC	CASSLYRGEAYEQYF	-	-	TRBV27	TRBJ2-7
TGTGCCAGCAGTGAATCCTGGGGTTTGTACGAGCAGTACTTC	CASSESWGLYEQYF	few	-	TRBV6-1	TRBJ2-7
TGTGCCAGCTACGCTGGGACTAGCGGGAGAATGCCGTACGACGAGCAGTACTTC	CASYAGTSGRMPYDEQYF	-	TRBD2	TRBV13	TRBJ2-7
TGTGCCAGCAGCTCGGGACAGGGTGGGCGAGAGACCCAGTACTTC	CASSSGQGGRETQYF	few	TRBD1	TRBV9	TRBJ2-5
TGTGCCAGCAGCGCACCTCCGGCCTACAATGAGCAGTTCTTC	CASSAPPAYNEQFF	-	-	TRBV9	TRBJ2-1